This TCR beta chain was retrieved from a study of T cells in localized non-small cell lung cancer. Study results and caveats: The highest T cell clonality was in uninvolved adjacent lung, above tumor. A median approximately 57 of the top 100 tumor clones appeared in adjacent lung.

CDR1 is MGHRA, CDR2 YSYEKL, per germline. This CDR3 spans 20 amino acids. Trimming cost V 3 bases and J 0 bases, with 25 bases left between them. Of note for this clone: What it binds is not known.

Data came from immunoSEQ multiplex PCR; TCRdb stores just in-frame clones and leaves some out. The profile shows 35,000 to 40,000 clones, roughly 88% of them singletons. The sequence came from a woman aged 40-69 years with stage I lung adenocarcinoma. Here the sequenced sample was peripheral blood, taken before any cancer treatment. The chain recombines TRBV4-1 with TRBJ2-3, with D perhaps given as TRBD1 or TRBD2 (5 bases each). The CDR3, as DNA: TGCGCCAGCAGCCACCCCTTCCGGGCCCAGGGACGCGGGAGCACAGATACGCAGTATTTT. Translation: CASSHPFRAQGRGSTDTQYF.